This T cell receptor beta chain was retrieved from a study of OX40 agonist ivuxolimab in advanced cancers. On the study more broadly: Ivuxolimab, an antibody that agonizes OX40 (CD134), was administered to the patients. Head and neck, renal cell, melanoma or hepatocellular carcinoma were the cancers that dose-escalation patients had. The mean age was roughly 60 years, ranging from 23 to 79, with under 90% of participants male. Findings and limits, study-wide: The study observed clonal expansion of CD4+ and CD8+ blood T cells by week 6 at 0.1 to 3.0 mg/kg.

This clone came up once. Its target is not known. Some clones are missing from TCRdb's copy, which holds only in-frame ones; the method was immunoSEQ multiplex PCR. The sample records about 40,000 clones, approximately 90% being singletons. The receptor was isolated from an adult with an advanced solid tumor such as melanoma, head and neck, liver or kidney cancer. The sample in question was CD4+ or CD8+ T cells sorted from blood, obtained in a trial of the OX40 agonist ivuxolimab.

The CDR3, as DNA: TGCGCCAGCAGCCAACTTTTGGATAGCAATCAGCCCCAGCATTTT. Amino acid sequence: CASSQLLDSNQPQHF. This chain joins TRBV4-1 and TRBJ1-5; D unresolved. Germline V gene data show CDR1 as MGHRA and CDR2 as YSYEKL. V dropped 2 bases and J dropped 0 bases, with 8 bases sitting between them. This CDR3 region has 15 residues.